This T cell receptor (beta chain) was found in a study of CD8 T cells in Susac syndrome. The authors carried out high-throughput sequencing of TCR beta. They applied it to CD8+ and CD4+ T cells obtained from blood. The patients who served as multiple sclerosis controls were treatment-naive and had stable or active relapsing-remitting disease that fulfilled the revised McDonald criteria. Negative isolation was used for CD8+ and CD4+ T cells, and FACS enrichment was applied to TEMRA cells. CDR3 length: 17 residues. Trimming at V came to 4 bases and at J to 7 bases, leaving 15 bases not matched to a gene. Germline V lookup: CDR1 LNHDA, CDR2 SQIVND (reference sequence). The RNA, roughly 0.45 to 1 ug, was put through reverse transcription using random hexamers. Amplification of TCR beta CDR3 across 54 Vbeta and 13 Jbeta was performed with immunoSEQ multiplex PCR. TCRdb reanalysed the immunoSEQ multiplex PCR reads using MiXCR and keeps one entry per CDR3 protein. The sample lists 250,000 to 300,000 distinct CDR3 sequences; around 83% were seen once.

V is TRBV19 and J is TRBJ2-2; 7 bases are a match to TRBD2. The sample comprised CD8+ T cells from PBMCs. The TCR comes from a human donor with multiple sclerosis. The chain's CDR3 is CASSTSSATSRVGELFF. The CDR3 DNA reads TGTGCCAGTAGTACCTCCTCGGCGACTAGCAGAGTCGGGGAGCTGTTTTTT.